Listed here are 10 T cell receptor beta chains from one sample, sequenced in a study of CD8 T cells in Susac syndrome. RNA in amounts of 0.5 to 1 ug was reverse transcribed with random hexamers. Via MiXCR, TCRdb re-called the immunoSEQ multiplex PCR reads, giving one row per CDR3 protein. This sample has fewer than 250,000 distinct CDR3 sequences, with 90% to 95% found just once. The source material was CD8+ T cells from PBMCs. The receptors were sampled from a human donor with multiple sclerosis.

The gene calls are TRBV6-2 or TRBV6-3 and TRBJ2-3; unclear D gene. Trimming took 8 bases from V and 2 from J, leaving 8 bases between them. The CDR3 consists of 12 residues. Germline values: CDR1 MNHEY, CDR2 SVGEGT. The CDR3, as DNA: TGTGCCAGCTCGGAATACACAGATACGCAGTATTTT. This encodes CASSEYTDTQYF.

The genes are TRBV19 and TRBJ2-7, with D tentatively TRBD2 (6 bases). The CDR3 has 13 residues. Between the trimmed V and J ends, which lost 3 bases and 5 bases, there was a span of 11 bases. The germline CDR1 and CDR2 sequences are LNHDA and SQIVND (reference sequence). This CDR3 reads CASSIGGGNEQYF. CDR3 DNA: TGTGCCAGTAGTATTGGAGGCGGGAACGAGCAGTACTTC. The full variable domain, completed using reference TRBV19 and TRBJ2-7, is DGGITQSPKYLFRKEGQNVTLSCEQNLNHDAMYWYRQDPGQGLRLIYYSQIVNDFQKGDIAEGYSVSREKKESFPLTVTSAQKNPTAFYLCASSIGGGNEQYFGPGTRLTVT.

The V gene is TRBV9, the J gene TRBJ1-6; D is uncertain. The CDR3 contains 12 residues. The germline V gene encodes CDR1 SGDLS and CDR2 YYNGEE. The V and J ends lost 3 bases and 5 bases respectively, with 3 bases between them. The CDR3 sequence is CASSGNNSPLHF. The CDR3 region has the DNA TGTGCCAGCAGCGGGAATAATTCACCCCTCCACTTT.

The CDR3 loop is CSVSTGSSYEQYF. CDR3 in DNA: TGCAGCGTTAGCACAGGGAGCTCCTACGAGCAGTACTTC. The chain has TRBV29-1 and TRBJ2-7; a weak D match, TRBD1 (6 bases). This CDR3 comprises 13 residues. The germline CDR1 and CDR2 sequences are SQVTM and ANQGSEA. The ends were cut back, 5 bases at V and 0 bases at J, with 11 bases in the middle.

As DNA, the CDR3 is TGTGCCTGGGCACCCGACAGATACTACGAGCAGTACTTC. It encodes CAWAPDRYYEQYF. The chain links TRBV30 to TRBJ2-7; D is perhaps TRBD1 (5 bases). From germline, CDR1 is GTSNPN and CDR2 SVGIG (reference sequence). The CDR3 runs 13 residues. Trimming removed 5 bases at V and 3 bases at J, with 14 bases between.

This clonotype occurred once. V and J are TRBV4-1 and TRBJ2-7; D is unresolved. Per germline, CDR1 MGHRA and CDR2 YSYEKL. Between the trimmed V and J ends, which lost 0 bases and 3 bases, there was a span of 12 bases. This CDR3 region has 15 residues. CDR3 nucleotides: TGCGCCAGCAGCCAAGACTGGCAGACGGGCTACGAGCAGTACTTC. Amino acids: CASSQDWQTGYEQYF.

With regard to this clonotype: One end of the junction does not line up with germline, which may come from a read error. The chain joins TRBV29-1 to TRBJ2-2; D not resolved. The CDR3 length is 12 residues. Germline V gives CDR1 SQVTM, CDR2 ANQGSEA. As DNA, the CDR3 is TGCAGCGTGGTTTTGGGCACCAGGGAGCTGTTTTTT. Its protein is CSVVLGTRELFF.

The rearrangement joins TRBV2 to TRBJ1-2; D call uncertain. The V and J ends lost 4 bases and 8 bases respectively, with 5 bases between them. The CDR3 length is 10 residues. The V gene's germline CDR1 is SNHLY and CDR2 FYNNEI. The CDR3 DNA reads TGTGCCAGCAGTGGAGGCGGCTACACCTTC. Translating gives CASSGGGYTF.

This rearrangement joins TRBV15 to TRBJ1-3, with a tentative D call TRBD1 (5 bases). The CDR3 sequence is 16 residues long. V was shortened by 1 base and J by 3 bases, with 13 bases between the two germline ends. Germline V gene data show CDR1 as LNHNV and CDR2 as YYDKDF (reference sequence). The CDR3 sequence: CATSRGAGGSGNTIYF. CDR3 coding DNA: TGTGCCACCAGCAGAGGGGCCGGGGGAAGTGGAAACACCATATATTTT.

The chain links TRBV5-4 to TRBJ2-5, with D perhaps TRBD1 (6 bases). The CDR3 contains 15 residues. Germline V gene lookup returns CDR1 SGHNT and CDR2 YYREEE (reference sequence). The germline V and J ends were trimmed by 4 bases and 4 bases, with 17 bases remaining between them. The CDR3 loop is CASSELLTGRETQYF. As DNA, the CDR3 is TGTGCCAGCAGCGAGCTATTGACAGGTCGAGAGACCCAGTACTTC.